This TCR beta chain was captured by sequencing in a study of regulatory T cells in long-lasting Graves disease. Study outcomes and limitations: Examination was confined to peripheral blood, excluding thyroid tissue.

The CDR3 length is 16 residues. The V gene's germline CDR1 is SGHDT and CDR2 YYEEEE. Losses at the gene ends were 0 bases for V and 3 bases for J; bases not matched to a gene: 6. Time point reported: newly diagnosed GD, antithyroid drugs for less than 3 months. From PBMCs, RNA was extracted and then used to make the TCR library. This clonotype was recorded many times. Its target is not known. Researchers made TCR beta libraries by using iRepertoire HTBI primers and running Arm-PCR on CDR3 regions. A single record per CDR3 protein comes from TCRdb applying MiXCR to the multiplex PCR reads. The sample lists hundreds of thousands of distinct CDR3 sequences, over 15% seen once, with about 27% in the top ten. This sample also belongs to another study, concerning T cells in Graves' hyperthyroidism and ophthalmopathy. That source notes: Patients between 18 and 65 years old had hyperthyroidism, newly diagnosed and lasting under 2 months.

This TCR came from a man aged 35-49 years with Graves disease. Material: peripheral blood mononuclear cells (PBMCs), obtained at new diagnosis, from a patient treated with antithyroid drugs. The chain employs TRBV5-6 and TRBJ2-3, with 8 bases fitting TRBD1. The CDR3 loop is CASSLAGRGLTDTQYF. CDR3 DNA sequence: TGTGCCAGCAGCTTGGCCGGCAGGGGGCTTACAGATACGCAGTATTTT.